This record looks at one TCR beta chain sequence and its context. Per germline, CDR1 LGHDT and CDR2 YNNKEL (reference sequence). The CDR3 is 15 residues long. V shed 0 bases, J shed 5 bases, and the junction held 6 bases outside the gene matches. Under the authors' procedure: It was from reference gene primer amplification that nucleated cell counts were estimated. Some clones are missing from TCRdb's copy, which holds only in-frame ones; the method was immunoSEQ multiplex PCR. That table gives V, J and clone size, and the DNA gave D and trimming. The table includes roughly 200,000 clones, roughly 84% detected once. The sample is drawn from a study of blood T cell repertoires in COVID-19. About the study: The samples span acute and convalescent COVID-19 from the United States, Italy and Spain. Sources were T cells, B-cell-depleted T cells, or PBMCs; the material itself was cDNA or gDNA.

The TCR comes from a human donor in a cohort sampled during active COVID-19. Sequencing was done on a sample of peripheral blood. The chain is built from TRBV3-1 (or the pseudogene TRBV3-2) and TRBJ2-7, with 8 positions matching TRBD1. CDR3 amino acids: CASSQDLQGGDEQYF. The CDR3 DNA reads as TGTGCCAGCAGCCAAGATCTACAGGGGGGCGACGAGCAGTACTTC.